This TCR beta chain was retrieved from a study of CD8+ T cells in alopecia areata. Study as a whole: The protocol delivered tofacitinib for 6 to 18 months, then withdrew it for 6 months. Study-level results: Lesional scalp displayed greater clonality than normal scalp, most notably in alopecia totalis/universalis. A great number of expanded lesional clones endured in scalp and blood during tofacitinib.

Reverse transcription of extracted RNA yielded cDNA, which provided the sequencing template. The assay was immunoSEQ multiplex PCR, and TCRdb's table has in-frame clones only and misses some. Altogether around 12,000 clones are present, 65% to 70% being singletons, with the ten largest covering around 6.5%. As regards this clone: Its antigen is unidentified.

This CDR3 is built from 15 residues. Germline-derived CDR1 and CDR2 are LGHNA and YSLEER. Treatment defined: oral pan-JAK inhibitor, 5-10 mg twice daily. Specimens obtained from alopecia areata patients comprised lesional scalp punch biopsies and peripheral blood. The clonotype originates from a human donor with alopecia areata. This chain connects TRBV4-3 to TRBJ2-5; D not certain. With the DNA end fitting TRBJ2-7 better, the J assignment may be wrong. The sample was skin, taken at week 4, from a patient treated with tofacitinib. The CDR3 coding sequence is TGCGCCAGCAGCCAAAGAATAGGTGACGGTTACGAGCAGTACTTC. Residues: CASSQRIGDGYEQYF.